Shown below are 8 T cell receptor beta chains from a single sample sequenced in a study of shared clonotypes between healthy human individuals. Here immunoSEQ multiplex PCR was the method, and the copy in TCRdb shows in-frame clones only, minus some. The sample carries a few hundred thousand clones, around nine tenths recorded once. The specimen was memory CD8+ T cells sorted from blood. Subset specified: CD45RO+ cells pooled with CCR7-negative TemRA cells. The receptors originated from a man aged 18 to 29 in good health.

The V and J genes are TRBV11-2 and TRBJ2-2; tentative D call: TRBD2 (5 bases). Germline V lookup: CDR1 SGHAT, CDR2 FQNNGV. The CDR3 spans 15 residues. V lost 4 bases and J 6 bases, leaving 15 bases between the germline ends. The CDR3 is CASSSTAGDSGELFF. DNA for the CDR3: TGTGCCAGCAGCTCCACGGCCGGGGATTCCGGGGAGCTGTTTTTT.

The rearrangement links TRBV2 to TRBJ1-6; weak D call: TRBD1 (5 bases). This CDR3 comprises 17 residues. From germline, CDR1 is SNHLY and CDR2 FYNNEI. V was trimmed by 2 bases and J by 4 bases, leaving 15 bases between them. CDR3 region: CASSEPVGGLYNSPLHF. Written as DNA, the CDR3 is TGTGCCAGCAGTGAACCGGTTGGGGGTCTTTATAATTCACCCCTCCACTTT.

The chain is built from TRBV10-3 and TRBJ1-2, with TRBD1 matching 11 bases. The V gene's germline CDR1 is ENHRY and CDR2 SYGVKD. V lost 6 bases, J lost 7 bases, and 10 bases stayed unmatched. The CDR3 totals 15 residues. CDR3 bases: TGTGCCATCAGGGGAATGGACAGGGGGCGAAGTGGCTACACCTTC. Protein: CAIRGMDRGRSGYTF.

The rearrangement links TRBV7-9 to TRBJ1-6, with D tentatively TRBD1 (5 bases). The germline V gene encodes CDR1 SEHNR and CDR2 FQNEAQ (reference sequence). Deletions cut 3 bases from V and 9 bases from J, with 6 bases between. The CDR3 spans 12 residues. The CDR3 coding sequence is TGTGCCAGCAGCTTGGGGGTTTCACCCCTCCACTTT. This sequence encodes CASSLGVSPLHF.

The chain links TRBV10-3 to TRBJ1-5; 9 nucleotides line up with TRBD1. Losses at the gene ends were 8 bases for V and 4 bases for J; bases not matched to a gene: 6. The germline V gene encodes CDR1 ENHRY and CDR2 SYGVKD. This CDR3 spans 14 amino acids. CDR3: CAIGDRAGNQPQHF. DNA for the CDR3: TGTGCCATCGGGGACAGGGCGGGGAATCAGCCCCAGCATTTT.

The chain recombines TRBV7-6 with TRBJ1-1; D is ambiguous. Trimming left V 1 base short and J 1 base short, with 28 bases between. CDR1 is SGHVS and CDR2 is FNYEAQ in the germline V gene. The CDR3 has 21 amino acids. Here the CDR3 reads CASSLGRKGWFVWERNTEAFF. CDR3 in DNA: TGTGCCAGCAGCTTAGGGCGAAAAGGGTGGTTTGTCTGGGAGAGGAACACTGAAGCTTTCTTT.

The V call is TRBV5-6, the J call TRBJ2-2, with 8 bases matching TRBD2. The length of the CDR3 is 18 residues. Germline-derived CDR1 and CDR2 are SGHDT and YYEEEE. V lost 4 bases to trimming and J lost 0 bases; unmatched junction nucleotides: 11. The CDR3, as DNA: TGTGCCAGCAGCCTGCTCCCGGCGGGGGGCCCGAACACCGGGGAGCTGTTTTTT. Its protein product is CASSLLPAGGPNTGELFF.

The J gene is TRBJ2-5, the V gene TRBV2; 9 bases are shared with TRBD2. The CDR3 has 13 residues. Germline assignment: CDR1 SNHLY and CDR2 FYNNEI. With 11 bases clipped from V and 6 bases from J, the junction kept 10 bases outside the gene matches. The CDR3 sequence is CASRGLAEKTQYF. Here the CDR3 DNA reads TGTGCCTCCCGGGGACTAGCTGAAAAGACCCAGTACTTC.